This entry is about one TCR beta chain. What it binds is unknown. This sample was taken from a study of shared clonotypes between healthy human individuals. Study-wide points: Around 5% of naive CD4 clonotypes were common to a handful of donors.

Per the original data handling: Junction-only sequences without quality scores came from ImmunoSEQ, so filtering differed. The protocol was immunoSEQ multiplex PCR, while the TCRdb copy is restricted to in-frame clones and leaves out a portion. The D gene and trimming were derived from the DNA, and the V and J assignments and clone size from that table. The data hold more than 2 million clones, with approximately 94% observed a single time. V shed 3 bases, J shed 0 bases, and the junction held 8 bases outside the gene matches. The germline gives CDR1 MNHNS, CDR2 SASEGT. The CDR3 runs 18 residues. All donors qualified as healthy HIV-negative adults and had experienced no recent acute infections or vaccinations. The investigators split CD4+ cells into a CD45RA+ naive subset and a CD45RA-negative memory subset.

The chain has TRBV6-1 and TRBJ2-6; 7 nucleotides agree with TRBD1. This sequence originates from a man aged 18 to 30 in good health. Input material: naive CD4+ T cells sorted from blood. Noted subset: CD45RA+ positively selected. The CDR3 spells CASSDYRGSYSGANVLTF. The CDR3 bases are TGTGCCAGCAGTGATTACAGGGGCTCTTACTCTGGGGCCAACGTCCTGACTTTC.